Described below is a single T cell receptor (beta chain) sequence and its context. The data were produced by immunoSEQ multiplex PCR, yet TCRdb's version contains in-frame clones alone and is incomplete. The table records approximately 47,000 clones, 94% of them present only once. This record belongs to a study of T cell changes during pregnancy in multiple sclerosis. Per the germline V gene, CDR1 is MNHEY and CDR2 is SMNVEV (reference sequence). V was cut by 4 bases and J by 16 bases, with 20 bases left in between. CDR3 size: 14 residues. The chain links TRBV27 to TRBJ1-6; weak D call: TRBD1 (5 bases). The receptor was derived from a female donor with multiple sclerosis, enrolled in a pregnancy study. Source: CD4+ T cells from peripheral blood mononuclear cells, taken in the first trimester of pregnancy. CDR3 loop: CASSSGSRGAQLHF. DNA of the CDR3: TGTGCCAGCAGTTCCGGGTCCCGTGGGGCGCAACTCCACTTT.